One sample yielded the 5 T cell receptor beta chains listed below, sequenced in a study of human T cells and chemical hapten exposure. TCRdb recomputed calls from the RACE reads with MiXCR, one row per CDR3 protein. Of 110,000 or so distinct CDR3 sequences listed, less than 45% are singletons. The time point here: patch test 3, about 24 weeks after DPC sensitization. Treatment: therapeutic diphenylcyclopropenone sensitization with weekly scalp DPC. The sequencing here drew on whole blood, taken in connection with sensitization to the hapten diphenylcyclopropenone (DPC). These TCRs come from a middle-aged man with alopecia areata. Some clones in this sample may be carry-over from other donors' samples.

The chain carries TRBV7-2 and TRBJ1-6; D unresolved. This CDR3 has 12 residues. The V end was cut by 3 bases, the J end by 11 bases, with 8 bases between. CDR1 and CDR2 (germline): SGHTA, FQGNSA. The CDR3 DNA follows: TGTGCCAGCAGCTTCCCGGACGCACCCCTCCACTTT. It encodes CASSFPDAPLHF.

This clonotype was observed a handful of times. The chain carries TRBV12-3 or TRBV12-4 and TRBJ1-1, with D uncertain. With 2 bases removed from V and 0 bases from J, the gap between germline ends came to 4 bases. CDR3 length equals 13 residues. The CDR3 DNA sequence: TGTGCCAGCAGTTTACAGGTGAACACTGAAGCTTTCTTT. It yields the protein CASSLQVNTEAFF.

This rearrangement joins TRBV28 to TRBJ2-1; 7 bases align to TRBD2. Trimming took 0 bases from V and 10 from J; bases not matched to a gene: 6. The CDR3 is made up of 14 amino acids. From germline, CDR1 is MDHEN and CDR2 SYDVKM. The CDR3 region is CASSLWPSGQEQFF. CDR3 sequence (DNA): TGTGCCAGCAGTTTATGGCCTAGCGGTCAGGAGCAGTTCTTC. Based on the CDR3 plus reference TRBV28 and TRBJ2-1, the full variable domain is DVKVTQSSRYLVKRTGEKVFLECVQDMDHENMFWYRQDPGLGLRLIYFSYDVKMKEKGDIPEGYSVSREKKERFSLILESASTNQTSMYLCASSLWPSGQEQFFGPGTRLTVL.

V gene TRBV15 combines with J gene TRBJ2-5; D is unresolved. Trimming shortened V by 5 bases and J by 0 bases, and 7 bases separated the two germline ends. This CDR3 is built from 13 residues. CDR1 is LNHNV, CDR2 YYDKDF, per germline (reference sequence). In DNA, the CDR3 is TGTGCCACCAGCTCGACTTACCAAGAGACCCAGTACTTC. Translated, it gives CATSSTYQETQYF. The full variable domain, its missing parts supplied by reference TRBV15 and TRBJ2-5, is DAMVIQNPRYQVTQFGKPVTLSCSQTLNHNVMYWYQQKSSQAPKLLFHYYDKDFNNEADTPDNFQSRRPNTSFCFLDIRSPGLGDTAMYLCATSSTYQETQYFGPGTRLLVL.

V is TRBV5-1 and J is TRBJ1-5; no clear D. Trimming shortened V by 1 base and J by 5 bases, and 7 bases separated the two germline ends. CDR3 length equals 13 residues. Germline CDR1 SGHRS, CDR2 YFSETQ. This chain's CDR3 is CASSLYGDQPQHF. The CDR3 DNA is TGCGCCAGCAGCTTGTATGGGGATCAGCCCCAGCATTTT.